Reported below is one TCR beta chain. Its target antigen remains unknown. No base qualities exist here, and no much larger clone lies one base off it. The CDR3 has 15 amino acids, counting the end cysteine and phenylalanine. Just CDR3 DNA is preserved here, 45 bases in frame from base 1. V is pruned by 1 base and J by 2 bases, leaving 4 bases of the junction without a gene match. From a lookup of the germline V gene (reference sequence), CDR1 and CDR2 are SEHNR and FQNEAQ. The donors were healthy, HIV-negative adults with no recently reported acute infections or vaccinations. Every donor was a Caucasian adult living in Nashville, Tennessee, USA. Magnetic negative selection was used to enrich CD4+ T cells, after which naive cells were positively selected on CD45RA and the negative fraction became the memory subset. Blood was collected by leukapheresis, and PBMCs were isolated by Ficoll-Histopaque density gradient centrifugation and then cryopreserved in liquid nitrogen vapor phase. Analytical flow cytometry was used to check the purity and quantity of every magnetically sorted T cell population. Genomic DNA was isolated from each sorted fraction and quantified by UV absorbance on a Nanodrop 2000c.

TCR CDR3 regions were amplified from genomic DNA by multiplex PCR using the deep immunoSEQ assay. For each cell subset, the extracted genomic DNA was distributed evenly across all wells of several immunoSEQ 96-well plates, and each plate served as one replicate. For sorted subsets, roughly 200 ng of genomic DNA, equivalent to about 30,000 T cell genomes, went into each replicate PCR. Purified libraries were quantified with a Qubit 3.0 fluorometer, sized on a Bioanalyzer 2100, and re-quantified with the KAPA Library Quantification kit. A separate single-read 150-cycle Illumina NextSeq 550 flow cell was used to sequence each immunoSEQ 96-well plate. The authors' analysis ran thus. Because the immunoSEQ output held only junctional sequences and lacked quality scores, the filtering could not match the filtering applied to full-length reads. To assign V/J genes and CDR3, sequences were annotated using PyIR, a Python wrapper for IgBLAST v1.9, with IMGT germline references. Reads were removed for weak V/J assignments (E-value above 1e-6), missing CDR3, stop codons, out-of-frame junctions, or ambiguous translated residues. V3J clonotypes were defined as sequences sharing the same inferred V gene, J gene, and CDR3 amino acid sequence. Percentage overlap between repertoires was calculated by dividing the number of shared unique clonotypes by the size of the smaller repertoire. RTK rarefaction, the Chao1 estimator, and Recon v2.1 estimates of unobserved clonotypes were used to assess repertoire richness. Generation probabilities for all TCRbeta clonotypes obtained by the gDNA method from a handful of donors were computed using OLGA. The table was pulled from immuneACCESS by TCRdb, which kept in-frame rearrangements only. Such tables lose some clones; where checked, under half of the loss comes from unresolved V genes, and the rest has no known cause. V and J calls and clone size come straight from that table; D and trimming were deduced from the DNA. The sample table lists around 1.6 million clones, approximately 98% of them with a count of one. The ten largest clones take up roughly 0.45% of the sample.

This entry comes from a study of shared clonotypes between healthy human individuals (dated by TCRdb to between 2020 and 2021). As for the study more broadly: Three men and a couple of women, aged 18 to 49 years, made up the cohort. The study deeply sequenced blood TCR repertoires of about five healthy adults to estimate repertoire size and the extent of clonotype sharing between individuals. For each donor, CD4 naive and CD4 memory were each run on three plates, CD8 naive on two plates, and CD8 memory on one plate. Each donor's leukapheresis produced roughly between about 0.8 and 10 billion PBMCs. Different laboratories and diverse techniques were used to prepare libraries and sequence TCR repertoires, to increase sequencing depth and limit assay-specific biases. Points the paper makes about the study in general: Clonotypes shared by all four sorted-subset donors showed higher generation probabilities than non-shared clonotypes. Because the study included only a small number of donors, the genetic and exposure-history diversity represented was limited. Even with the large sequencing depth, rarefaction of the sorted-subset datasets indicated that sequencing was incomplete. Estimated clonotype richness was generally larger for naive than for memory subsets. Roughly 5% of naive CD4, 3.5% of naive CD8, about 2.4% of memory CD4, and approximately 0.39% of memory CD8 clonotypes were shared across several donors. Pairwise subsampling indicated that sequencing depth was expected to affect the degree of clonotype sharing among donors. Only blood was sampled, and tissue TCR repertoires likely differ from those in blood.

This sequence originates from a young man in good health. Sequencing was done on a sample of naive CD4+ T cells sorted from blood. The cell subset or site label here, explained by the study, means: CD45RA+ positively selected. The receptor chain draws on TRBV7-9 and TRBJ1-2, and TRBD1 aligns with 7 junction nucleotides. The nucleotide sequence reads as follows: TGTGCCAGCAGCTTAGGGACACAGGGGAACTATGGCTACACCTTC. This is translated as CASSLGTQGNYGYTF.